The 30 T cell receptor beta chains presented below share a single source sample, sequenced in a study of OX40 agonist ivuxolimab in advanced cancers. Assay: immunoSEQ multiplex PCR; the TCRdb copy retains only in-frame clones and omits some. Of about 42,000 clones detected, 80% to 90% appear once; the ten largest clones hold over 2.5%. The material sequenced was CD4+ or CD8+ T cells sorted from blood, taken in a trial of the OX40 agonist ivuxolimab. The origin of the receptors is an adult with an advanced solid tumor such as melanoma, head and neck, liver or kidney cancer.

The chain uses TRBV30 and TRBJ1-1; no clear D. The V end lost 2 bases, the J end lost 0 bases, and 10 bases lay between the germline ends. The length of the CDR3 is 14 residues. Germline assignment: CDR1 GTSNPN and CDR2 SVGIG (reference sequence). The CDR3 spells CAWSTGRMNTEAFF. CDR3 coding DNA: TGTGCCTGGAGTACGGGCAGGATGAACACTGAAGCTTTCTTT.

The CDR3 loop is CASSKYNEQFF. In nucleotides, the CDR3 is TGTGCCAGTAGTAAATACAATGAGCAGTTCTTC. The chain combines TRBV19 with TRBJ2-1; D is undetermined. CDR3 size: 11 residues. From germline, CDR1 is LNHDA and CDR2 SQIVND (reference sequence). Trimming left V 4 bases short and J 4 bases short, with 2 bases between.

This rearrangement joins TRBV4-2 to TRBJ2-3; the match to TRBD2 covers 10 bases. V dropped 1 base and J dropped 4; count of bases not matched to a gene: 8. The germline CDR1 and CDR2 sequences are LGHNA and YNFKEQ. The CDR3 has 17 amino acids. Written as DNA, the CDR3 is TGTGCCAGCAGCCAAGGAGGGGCTAGCGGGAGTCCAGATACGCAGTATTTT. Translated: CASSQGGASGSPDTQYF.

This clone was observed a handful of times. This chain joins TRBV7-7 and TRBJ1-1; the D is unclear. Trimming took 4 bases from V and 3 from J, leaving 9 bases between them. The CDR3 runs 13 residues. Germline lookup yields CDR1 SSHAT and CDR2 FNYEAQ (reference sequence). Here the CDR3 DNA reads TGTGCCAGCAGCTCAGGACGGGACACTGAAGCTTTCTTT. Its protein product is CASSSGRDTEAFF.

In this sample, this clone turned up a few times. The J gene is TRBJ1-1, the V gene TRBV2, with TRBD1 matching 7 bases. With V trimmed by 4 bases and J by 4 bases, 9 bases remained unmatched. The CDR3 runs 15 residues. Germline V gene lookup returns CDR1 SNHLY and CDR2 FYNNEI. The DNA for the CDR3 is TGTGCCAGCAGTGCCCAAGGAGGGGGCGGCACTGAAGCTTTCTTT. It encodes CASSAQGGGGTEAFF.

This sequence joins TRBV27 and TRBJ2-7, with 10 bases identical to TRBD2. The trim removed 3 bases at V and 0 bases at J, leaving 2 bases unmatched. Germline values: CDR1 MNHEY, CDR2 SMNVEV (reference sequence). The CDR3 runs 15 residues. As DNA, the CDR3 is TGTGCCAGCAGTTTGGGGACTAGCGTCTCCTACGAGCAGTACGTC. Residues: CASSLGTSVSYEQYV.

The V gene is TRBV27, the J gene TRBJ1-2; D may be TRBD1 (5 bases). The CDR3 consists of 13 residues. The germline V gene encodes CDR1 MNHEY and CDR2 SMNVEV (reference sequence). Trimming left V 3 bases short and J 8 bases short, with 13 bases between. The chain's CDR3 is CASSFSGVGGYTF. CDR3 DNA sequence: TGTGCCAGCAGTTTTTCGGGGGTGGGCGGCTACACCTTC.

The chain uses TRBV18 and TRBJ2-2; D gene uncertain. The CDR3 is made up of 14 amino acids. Between the trimmed V and J ends, which lost 8 bases and 1 base, there was a span of 11 bases. Germline CDR1 and CDR2: KGHSH and LQKENI. For the CDR3, the DNA is TGTGCCAGCCGAGTAGGCGGGAACACCGGGGAGCTGTTTTTT. Encoded protein: CASRVGGNTGELFF.

The gene calls are TRBV5-1 and TRBJ2-3, with a possible D match to TRBD1 (5 bases). Between the trimmed V and J ends, which lost 4 bases and 6 bases, there was a span of 15 bases. The CDR3 totals 14 residues. CDR1 SGHRS and CDR2 YFSETQ come from the germline V gene. In DNA form, the CDR3 reads TGCGCCAGCAGCGGCGGACCCCAGGGTGATACGCAGTATTTT. It specifies CASSGGPQGDTQYF.

This sequence joins TRBV29-1 and TRBJ2-5; D gene ambiguous. With 2 bases removed from V and 2 bases from J, the gap between germline ends came to 9 bases. The CDR3 totals 13 residues. The V gene's germline CDR1 is SQVTM and CDR2 ANQGSEA. The CDR3 nucleotides read TGCAGCGTTGAAAGGGTAGAACAAGAGACCCAGTACTTC. It translates to CSVERVEQETQYF.

The sample holds a few counts of this clone. The chain carries TRBV7-6 and TRBJ2-3; D gene ambiguous. V gave up 6 bases and J gave up 2 bases, with 6 bases separating them. The CDR3 is 12 residues long. Germline values: CDR1 SGHVS, CDR2 FNYEAQ. The CDR3 nucleotides are TGTGCCAGCAGTAGTTTCACAGATACGCAGTATTTT. Protein product: CASSSFTDTQYF.

This clone has only one observation. The chain employs TRBV4-1 and TRBJ2-5; 9 bases are a match to TRBD2. There are 17 residues in the CDR3. The junction had 16 bases not matched to a gene; V was cut back by 1 base and J by 10 bases. Germline CDR1 is MGHRA and CDR2 is YSYEKL. The CDR3 region has the DNA TGCGCCAGCAGCCAAGTAGACCTTGGACTAGCGAACAGACACCAGTACTTC. Protein sequence: CASSQVDLGLANRHQYF.

The chain links TRBV5-1 to TRBJ1-2; D is unresolved. The CDR3 is 15 amino acids. The germline V and J ends were trimmed by 0 bases and 6 bases, with 15 bases remaining between them. The germline V gene encodes CDR1 SGHRS and CDR2 YFSETQ. The CDR3: CASSLVGERLNGYTF. For the CDR3, the DNA is TGCGCCAGCAGCTTGGTCGGAGAACGCCTTAATGGCTACACCTTC.

The V call is TRBV4-3, the J call TRBJ2-2; 9 bases map to TRBD2. With V trimmed by 0 bases and J by 7 bases, 3 bases remained unmatched. The CDR3 sequence is 15 residues long. From germline, CDR1 is LGHNA and CDR2 YSLEER. In DNA, the CDR3 is TGCGCCAGCAGCCAAGAAGCGGGAGGAGGCGGGGAGCTGTTTTTT. It yields the protein CASSQEAGGGGELFF.

V usage is TRBV30 and J usage is TRBJ2-7; D is unclear. Germline V CDR1 and CDR2: GTSNPN, SVGIG (reference sequence). V was pared by 3 bases and J by 2 bases, with 14 bases between. The CDR3 sequence is 14 residues long. The chain's CDR3 is CAWSPMGKTYEQYV. In nucleotides, the CDR3 is TGTGCCTGGAGCCCAATGGGCAAAACCTACGAGCAGTACGTC.

The chain employs TRBV5-4 and TRBJ2-6; no clear D. The germline gives CDR1 SGHNT, CDR2 YYREEE (reference sequence). The germline V and J ends were trimmed by 4 bases and 2 bases, with 7 bases remaining between them. This CDR3 has 14 residues. The CDR3 reads CASSLSPGANVLTF. In nucleotides, the CDR3 is TGTGCCAGCAGCCTCTCCCCTGGGGCCAACGTCCTGACTTTC.

The chain links TRBV5-8 to TRBJ2-5, with D hard to call. CDR1 is SGHTS and CDR2 is YDEGEE in the germline V gene. The germline V and J ends were trimmed by 2 bases and 5 bases, with 13 bases remaining between them. The CDR3 totals 14 residues. The CDR3: CASSFMSDGETQYF. CDR3 nucleotide sequence: TGTGCCAGCAGCTTTATGTCAGACGGGGAGACCCAGTACTTC.

This clone was recorded once. The junction departs from the called germline gene at one end, perhaps through a read error. In the same sample, other DNA sequences code for this CDR3. This chain uses TRBV2 with TRBJ2-4; D not resolved. CDR3 length: 15 residues. Germline V lookup: CDR1 SNHLY, CDR2 FYNNEI. The CDR3 spells CASRPRLLAKNIQYF. The CDR3 nucleotides are TGCGCCAGCCGACCCCGACTTCTAGCCAAAAACATTCAGTACTTC.

J is TRBJ1-3 and V is TRBV10-3; the match to TRBD1 covers 12 bases. The V gene end was trimmed by 10 bases and the J gene end by 8 bases; junction bases not matched to a gene: 9. The CDR3 loop spans 14 amino acids. The germline gives CDR1 ENHRY, CDR2 SYGVKD. CDR3 protein: CASRPGQGAYTIYF. The DNA of the CDR3 is TGTGCCAGCAGGCCGGGACAGGGGGCATACACCATATATTTT.

The chain couples TRBV6-9 to TRBJ2-7, with TRBD2 matching 8 bases. V lost 2 bases to trimming and J lost 1 base; unmatched junction nucleotides: 10. CDR3 size: 17 residues. Germline values: CDR1 MNHGY, CDR2 SVAAGI. CDR3 protein: CASSYRRREAESYEQYV. CDR3 nucleotide sequence: TGTGCCAGCAGTTATCGTAGGCGGGAGGCGGAGTCCTACGAGCAGTACGTC.

The sample holds a few counts of this clone. V usage is TRBV28 and J usage is TRBJ2-3; D possibly corresponds to TRBD2 (5 bases). Germline V CDR1 and CDR2: MDHEN, SYDVKM. The CDR3 contains 15 residues. V was pared by 2 bases and J by 1 base, with 10 bases between. CDR3 nucleotides: TGTGCCAGCAGTTTAAGCGGCTTACGCACAGATACGCAGTATTTT. Translated, it gives CASSLSGLRTDTQYF.

V and J are TRBV2 and TRBJ2-5; 8 bases line up with TRBD1. The closer fit of TRBJ2-7 to the DNA end suggests the J call may be wrong. Germline V gene lookup returns CDR1 SNHLY and CDR2 FYNNEI. This CDR3 is built from 13 residues. The CDR3 coding sequence is TGTGCCAGCAGTTGGGACAGGACCCACGAGCAGTACTTC. It yields the protein CASSWDRTHEQYF.

The chain is built from TRBV21-1 and TRBJ1-1. TRBV21-1 is a pseudogene segment. The CDR3 contains 17 residues. CDR3 region: CASSPRDLPRWNTEAFF. The CDR3 DNA is TGTGCCAGCAGCCCCCGGGACCTTCCCCGGTGGAACACTGAAGCTTTCTTT.

This chain uses TRBV11-2 with TRBJ2-1, with TRBD2 matching 7 bases. Germline CDR1 SGHAT, CDR2 FQNNGV. Trimming at V came to 3 bases and at J to 2 bases, leaving 4 bases not matched to a gene. There are 15 residues in the CDR3. CDR3 protein: CASSFRAGAYNEQFF. In DNA, the CDR3 is TGTGCCAGCAGCTTTCGGGCGGGAGCCTACAATGAGCAGTTCTTC.

The chain combines TRBV29-1 with TRBJ2-5; 9 bases fit TRBD1. V lost 5 bases, J lost 2 bases, and 9 bases stayed unmatched. Germline values: CDR1 SQVTM, CDR2 ANQGSEA. CDR3 length: 15 residues. CDR3 in amino acids: CSVLGQGTPQETQYF. As DNA, the CDR3 is TGCAGCGTTCTTGGACAGGGGACCCCGCAAGAGACCCAGTACTTC.

CDR3 in amino acids: CASSLGPGGEFGQPQHF. The DNA of the CDR3 is TGTGCCAGCAGCTTAGGCCCAGGGGGGGAGTTCGGACAGCCCCAGCATTTT. V and J are TRBV7-8 and TRBJ1-5, with 7 bases that match TRBD1. CDR1 and CDR2 (germline): SGHVS, FQNEAQ. The junction had 13 bases not matched to a gene; V was cut back by 1 base and J by 7 bases. The CDR3 totals 17 residues.

This clone was counted between two and nine times. This same CDR3 is encoded by further DNA sequences in the sample. This chain uses TRBV5-1 with TRBJ2-5; D is perhaps TRBD1 or TRBD2 (5 bases each). With 0 bases removed from V and 3 bases from J, the gap between germline ends came to 6 bases. The CDR3 totals 13 residues. CDR1 is SGHRS and CDR2 is YFSETQ in the germline V gene. The CDR3 nucleotides are TGCGCCAGCAGCTTGGGAGGGGAAGAGACCCAGTACTTC. As protein: CASSLGGEETQYF.

The genes are TRBV5-4 and TRBJ2-1, with TRBD2 matching 8 bases. Germline V gene sequence: CDR1 SGHNT, CDR2 YYREEE (reference sequence). The CDR3 is 14 amino acids. V was clipped by 4 bases and J by 9 bases; unmatched bases: 9. In DNA form, the CDR3 reads TGTGCCAGCAGCGTTGAGCGGGAGAGCGGTGAGCAGTTCTTC. Its protein product is CASSVERESGEQFF.

The chain links TRBV5-1 to TRBJ1-1; a weak D match, TRBD1 (6 bases). Deletions cut 3 bases from V and 1 base from J, with 13 bases between. This CDR3 has 15 residues. Germline CDR1 reads SGHRS; CDR2 reads YFSETQ. The CDR3 DNA follows: TGCGCCAGCAGCTCAGACAGGCCGACGAACACTGAAGCTTTCTTT. This codes for CASSSDRPTNTEAFF.

The chain employs TRBV6-6 and TRBJ1-2, with 7 positions matching TRBD1. Germline V CDR1 and CDR2: MNHNY, SVGAGI (reference sequence). V was pared by 5 bases and J by 2 bases, with 8 bases of the junction left unmatched. This CDR3 contains 15 residues. CDR3 protein: CASSRQGRSNYGYTF. The CDR3 coding sequence is TGTGCCAGCAGTAGACAGGGCAGGTCCAACTATGGCTACACCTTC.